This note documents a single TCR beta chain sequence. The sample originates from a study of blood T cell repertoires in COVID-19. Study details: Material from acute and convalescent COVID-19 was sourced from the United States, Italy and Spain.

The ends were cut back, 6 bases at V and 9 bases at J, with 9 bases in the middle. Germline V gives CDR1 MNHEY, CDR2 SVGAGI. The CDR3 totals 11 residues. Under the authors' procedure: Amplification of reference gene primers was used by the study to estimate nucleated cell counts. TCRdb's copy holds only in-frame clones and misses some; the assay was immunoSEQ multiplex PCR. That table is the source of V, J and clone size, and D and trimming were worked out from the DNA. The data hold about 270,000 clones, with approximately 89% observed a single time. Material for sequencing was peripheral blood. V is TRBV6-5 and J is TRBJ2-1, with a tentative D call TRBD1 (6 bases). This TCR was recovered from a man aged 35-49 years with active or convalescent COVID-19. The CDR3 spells CASRQGGEQFF. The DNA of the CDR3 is TGTGCCAGCAGACAGGGTGGTGAGCAGTTCTTC.